These 7 T cell receptor beta chains were all obtained from the same sample, sequenced in a study of T cells in Graves' hyperthyroidism and ophthalmopathy. Amplification targeted TCR beta CDR3 regions from RNA transcripts. The HTBI primer set served for first-round RT-PCR of the TCR CDR3. TCRdb re-derived calls from the multiplex PCR reads in MiXCR, one entry per CDR3 protein. The repertoire holds 360,000 or so distinct CDR3 sequences, with about 18% as singletons. The sequenced sample consisted of blood. The receptors here all came from a woman between 18 and 29 years old with Graves' hyperthyroidism.

This clonotype was detected ten times or more. The chain has TRBV14 and TRBJ2-2, with D perhaps TRBD2 (5 bases). This CDR3 is built from 15 residues. The germline V gene encodes CDR1 SGHDN and CDR2 FVKESK. Trimming left V 3 bases short and J 5 bases short, with 13 bases between. The CDR3 coding sequence is TGTGCCAGCAGCCACCGGAGGACGGGGACCGGGGAGCTGTTTTTT. It specifies CASSHRRTGTGELFF.

This clonotype was counted many times. The gene calls are TRBV2 and TRBJ1-1; D is undetermined. The CDR3 is 11 residues long. Germline assignment: CDR1 SNHLY and CDR2 FYNNEI. With 8 bases removed from V and 6 bases from J, the gap between germline ends came to 10 bases. CDR3 amino acids: CASGRDSEAFF. The CDR3, as DNA: TGTGCCAGCGGCCGGGATTCTGAAGCTTTCTTT.

This clonotype was detected ten times or more. This chain connects TRBV24-1 to TRBJ1-5; maybe TRBD1 (5 bases). This CDR3 spans 15 amino acids. V lost 4 bases to trimming and J lost 4 bases, with 13 bases between them. CDR1 is KGHDR and CDR2 is SFDVKD in the germline V gene. For the CDR3, the DNA is TGTGCCACCAGTGAGCGGGGCCACATTAATCAGCCCCAGCATTTT. Residues: CATSERGHINQPQHF.

This clonotype was recorded at least ten times. The chain has TRBV6-1 and TRBJ1-2; the D gene is possibly TRBD1 (6 bases). Germline CDR1 and CDR2: MNHNS and SASEGT. The CDR3 contains 15 residues. Trimming cost V 4 bases and J 4 bases, with 16 bases left between them. CDR3 DNA sequence: TGTGCCAGCAGTGTCGAGGTGGGGGCCGGCTATGGCTACACCTTC. Amino acids: CASSVEVGAGYGYTF.

The chain uses TRBV2 and TRBJ2-5; weak D call: TRBD1 (7 bases). V dropped 4 bases and J dropped 5 bases, with 17 bases sitting between them. This CDR3 comprises 15 residues. The germline gives CDR1 SNHLY, CDR2 FYNNEI. Written as DNA, the CDR3 is TGTGCCAGCAGTGCCCCGACAGGGAGGCAGGAGACCCAGTACTTC. It specifies CASSAPTGRQETQYF.

V usage is TRBV6-2 or TRBV6-3 and J usage is TRBJ2-2; TRBD1 is a possible D gene (6 bases). V was cut by 8 bases and J by 2 bases, with 12 bases left in between. Germline V gene sequence: CDR1 MNHEY, CDR2 SVGEGT. This CDR3 has 14 amino acids. The CDR3 region is CASVTQGNTGELFF. CDR3 sequence (DNA): TGTGCCAGCGTTACACAGGGTAACACCGGGGAGCTGTTTTTT.

This clonotype was seen ten or more times. The rearrangement uses TRBV20-1 and TRBJ2-5; a possible D gene is TRBD2 (6 bases). Germline values: CDR1 DFQATT, CDR2 SNEGSKA (reference sequence). This CDR3 is 13 amino acids long. Trimming stripped 6 bases from V and 3 bases from J, with 14 bases between. Written as DNA, the CDR3 is TGCAGTGCACCGCGTAGCGGTGAAGAGACCCAGTACTTC. Amino acid sequence: CSAPRSGEETQYF.